These 32 T cell receptor beta chains share one sample of origin, sequenced in a study of cytomegalovirus exposure and HLA in healthy donors. A multiplex PCR was run with 60 Vbeta primers and 13 Jbeta primers. The assay was immunoSEQ multiplex PCR, and TCRdb's table has in-frame clones only and misses some. The top ten hold approximately 4% of the sample, which has 100,000 to 150,000 clones, approximately 84% seen once. Sequencing used PBMCs. These receptors came from a man in his late teens or twenties in good health and CMV-seropositive.

The V call is TRBV25-1, the J call TRBJ2-3; perhaps TRBD2 as D (5 bases). Trimming removed 5 bases at V and 2 bases at J, with 11 bases between. CDR1 and CDR2 (germline): MGHDK, SYGVNS. The CDR3 has 14 amino acids. The CDR3 sequence is CASSSSGSTDTQYF. CDR3 DNA: TGTGCCAGCAGTTCAAGCGGATCCACAGATACGCAGTATTTT.

The gene calls are TRBV10-3 and TRBJ2-7; 10 bases match TRBD1. V trimming: 4 bases; J trimming: 6 bases; junction bases outside the gene matches: 9. This CDR3 region has 15 residues. Germline V CDR1 and CDR2: ENHRY, SYGVKD. CDR3 amino acids: CAISGRDRGYPEQYF. As DNA, the CDR3 is TGTGCCATCAGTGGAAGGGACAGGGGTTACCCCGAGCAGTACTTC.

The CDR3 loop is CASSQGLEVRTGPYGYTF. DNA of the CDR3: TGCGCCAGCAGCCAAGGACTTGAAGTTAGGACAGGGCCCTATGGCTACACCTTC. This chain joins TRBV4-1 and TRBJ1-2; 8 nucleotides align to TRBD1. V lost 1 base, J lost 4 bases, and 14 bases stayed unmatched. This CDR3 has 18 residues. Germline-derived CDR1 and CDR2 are MGHRA and YSYEKL.

V and J are TRBV30 and TRBJ2-1; 10 positions match TRBD2. Germline trimming cut 1 base from V and 5 bases from J; bases unmatched to any gene: 5. There are 15 residues in the CDR3. Germline CDR1 GTSNPN, CDR2 SVGIG (reference sequence). CDR3 coding DNA: TGTGCCTGGAGTGAACCTAGCGGGGGAGACAATGAGCAGTTCTTC. This sequence encodes CAWSEPSGGDNEQFF.

This clone was seen a few times. This chain links TRBV4-3 with TRBJ2-5; 9 nucleotides agree with TRBD2. The CDR3 extends over 18 amino acids. The germline CDR1 and CDR2 sequences are LGHNA and YSLEER. Trimming took 0 bases from V and 5 from J; bases not matched to a gene: 13. The CDR3: CASSQERIGRGGEETQYF. CDR3 DNA: TGCGCCAGCAGCCAAGAGAGGATAGGGCGGGGGGGCGAGGAGACCCAGTACTTC.

V is TRBV18 and J is TRBJ2-7; possibly TRBD1 for D (6 bases). The germline CDR1 and CDR2 sequences are KGHSH and LQKENI. V was cut by 5 bases and J by 2 bases, with 13 bases left in between. CDR3 length equals 14 residues. The CDR3 DNA reads TGTGCCAGCTCAAAAGAAGGGGGACCCTACGAGCAGTACTTC. Its protein product is CASSKEGGPYEQYF.

The chain carries TRBV10-2 and TRBJ2-7, with D possibly TRBD1 on 5 matching bases. CDR3 length: 13 amino acids. Germline V gene sequence: CDR1 WSHSY, CDR2 SAAADI. The ends were cut back, 8 bases at V and 5 bases at J, with 16 bases in the middle. The CDR3, as DNA: TGCGCCAGCGGTCCGCAGGGTGTCCACGAGCAGTACTTC. It encodes CASGPQGVHEQYF.

This chain uses TRBV5-4 with TRBJ1-2; 7 bases match TRBD1. From germline, CDR1 is SGHNT and CDR2 YYREEE (reference sequence). The CDR3 has 15 amino acids. V dropped 0 bases and J dropped 1; count of bases not matched to a gene: 3. CDR3: CASSLAGDSNYGYTF. The CDR3 nucleotides are TGTGCCAGCAGCTTGGCCGGGGACAGTAACTATGGCTACACCTTC.

The chain links TRBV5-1 to TRBJ2-1; TRBD2 is a possible D gene (5 bases). The germline V and J ends were trimmed by 1 base and 3 bases, with 11 bases remaining between them. Per the germline V gene, CDR1 is SGHRS and CDR2 is YFSETQ. CDR3 length: 15 amino acids. CDR3 sequence: CASSLMGAVYNEQFF. The CDR3 bases are TGCGCCAGCAGCTTGATGGGAGCCGTCTACAATGAGCAGTTCTTC.

This chain uses TRBV27 with TRBJ2-1; 8 bases match TRBD2. V lost 5 bases, J lost 10 bases, and 13 bases stayed unmatched. The CDR3 length is 15 residues. CDR1 and CDR2 from the germline V gene are MNHEY and SMNVEV (reference sequence). CDR3 nucleotide sequence: TGTGCCAGCAGTCGACTAGCGACGGTTCAGACGGAGCAGTTCTTC. This sequence encodes CASSRLATVQTEQFF.

V usage is TRBV7-9 and J usage is TRBJ2-5; D is possibly TRBD2 (7 bases). The CDR3 consists of 16 residues. In germline, CDR1 is SEHNR, CDR2 FQNEAQ (reference sequence). Deletions cut 5 bases from V and 5 bases from J, with 21 bases between. The CDR3 bases are TGTGCCAGCAGCCTGTGGGCCAGCCCGGGGGGCGAGACCCAGTACTTC. The encoded protein is CASSLWASPGGETQYF.

The V call is TRBV2, the J call TRBJ1-2; D not resolved. Per germline, CDR1 SNHLY and CDR2 FYNNEI. The V end was cut by 2 bases, the J end by 5 bases, with 12 bases between. The CDR3 extends over 14 amino acids. This chain's CDR3 is CASSEFGQIYGYTF. For the CDR3, the DNA is TGTGCCAGCAGTGAATTTGGCCAAATTTATGGCTACACCTTC.

V and J are TRBV2 and TRBJ1-2; 7 bases agree with TRBD1. The V and J ends lost 8 bases and 5 bases, in that order; junction bases with no gene match: 2. Germline lookup yields CDR1 SNHLY and CDR2 FYNNEI. The CDR3 consists of 11 residues. In DNA form, the CDR3 reads TGTGCCAGCGGGGACAGATATGGCTACACCTTC. It specifies CASGDRYGYTF.

CDR3 protein: CASSHPGGSYGYTF. As DNA, the CDR3 is TGTGCCAGCAGCCACCCCGGGGGAAGCTATGGCTACACCTTC. This chain links TRBV7-2 with TRBJ1-2, with a possible D match to TRBD1 (5 bases). The germline V gene encodes CDR1 SGHTA and CDR2 FQGNSA. V lost 5 bases to trimming and J lost 4 bases, with 14 bases between them. The CDR3 contains 14 residues. The whole variable domain, filled in from reference TRBV7-2 and TRBJ1-2, reads GAGVSQSPSNKVTEKGKDVELRCDPISGHTALYWYRQSLGQGLEFLIYFQGNSAPDKSGLPSDRFSAERTGGSVSTLTIQRTQQEDSAVYLCASSHPGGSYGYTFGSGTRLTVV.

The chain joins TRBV10-2 to TRBJ2-7; D might be TRBD1 (6 bases). Trimming left V 4 bases short and J 5 bases short, with 18 bases between. This CDR3 is 15 amino acids long. Germline assignment: CDR1 WSHSY and CDR2 SAAADI. The CDR3 sequence is CASSGVLQGKDEQYF. The CDR3 DNA follows: TGCGCCAGCAGTGGGGTCCTACAGGGAAAAGACGAGCAGTACTTC.

The chain uses TRBV4-3 and TRBJ1-3; no definite D call. This CDR3 region has 16 residues. The germline gives CDR1 LGHNA, CDR2 YSLEER. V was trimmed by 2 bases and J by 0 bases, leaving 11 bases between them. For the CDR3, the DNA is TGCGCCAGCAGCCAATCACTGACGGGCTCTGGAAACACCATATATTTT. Protein: CASSQSLTGSGNTIYF.

By share, this clone ranks as large. The J gene is TRBJ2-5, the V gene TRBV11-2; D not resolved. From germline, CDR1 is SGHAT and CDR2 FQNNGV. The CDR3 contains 15 residues. Trimming stripped 3 bases from V and 2 bases from J, with 13 bases between. CDR3 sequence reads: CASSFWQARQETQYF. The CDR3 DNA follows: TGTGCCAGCAGCTTTTGGCAGGCTCGACAAGAGACCCAGTACTTC.

The chain couples TRBV14 to TRBJ2-7, with a tentative D call TRBD1 (6 bases). Per germline, CDR1 SGHDN and CDR2 FVKESK. CDR3 size: 18 residues. Trimming removed 5 bases from V and 4 bases from J, with 27 bases in between. CDR3 in DNA: TGTGCCAGCAGCACCCGGTCAGGGGCGTTTGTCGTTGATTACGAGCAGTACTTC. As protein: CASSTRSGAFVVDYEQYF.

This chain joins TRBV5-1 and TRBJ2-1; D perhaps matches TRBD2 (5 bases). Germline V gives CDR1 SGHRS, CDR2 YFSETQ. The CDR3 has 15 residues. Trimming pared 4 bases from V and 3 bases from J, leaving 14 bases between. The CDR3 region is CASSERLSVYNEQFF. In DNA, the CDR3 is TGCGCCAGCAGCGAGCGTCTTAGCGTCTACAATGAGCAGTTCTTC. Supplemented by reference TRBV5-1 and TRBJ2-1, the full variable domain reads KAGVTQTPRYLIKTRGQQVTLSCSPISGHRSVSWYQQTPGQGLQFLFEYFSETQRNKGNFPGRFSGRQFSNSRSEMNVSTLELGDSALYLCASSERLSVYNEQFFGPGTRLTVL.

The V call is TRBV28, the J call TRBJ2-7; TRBD1 is a possible D gene (5 bases). The germline gives CDR1 MDHEN, CDR2 SYDVKM. V gave up 6 bases and J gave up 1 base, with 19 bases separating them. This CDR3 has 16 residues. The CDR3: CASRRQTASPSYEQYF. CDR3 bases: TGTGCCAGCAGGCGCCAGACAGCGTCACCGTCCTACGAGCAGTACTTC.

The genes are TRBV9 and TRBJ2-6, with 12 bases lining up with TRBD1. Germline V gene data show CDR1 as SGDLS and CDR2 as YYNGEE. With V trimmed by 4 bases and J by 1 base, 12 bases remained unmatched. This CDR3 spans 20 amino acids. DNA of the CDR3: TGTGCCAGCAGCACCACCTATCAGGGACAGGGGGCGTCTGGGGCCAACGTCCTGACTTTC. As protein: CASSTTYQGQGASGANVLTF.

The V and J genes are TRBV5-5 and TRBJ1-1; 8 bases align to TRBD1. This CDR3 comprises 17 residues. Per germline, CDR1 SGHKS and CDR2 YYEKEE (reference sequence). Trimming at V came to 4 bases and at J to 1 base, leaving 12 bases not matched to a gene. The CDR3 DNA reads TGTGCCAGCAGCCCCCGACAGGGGATGAACACGAACACTGAAGCTTTCTTT. It codes for CASSPRQGMNTNTEAFF. Complete variable domain (other parts from reference TRBV5-5 and TRBJ1-1): DAGVTQSPTHLIKTRGQQVTLRCSPISGHKSVSWYQQVLGQGPQFIFQYYEKEERGRGNFPDRFSARQFPNYSSELNVNALLLGDSALYLCASSPRQGMNTNTEAFFGQGTRLTVV.

This chain uses TRBV7-9 with TRBJ2-1; 9 positions match TRBD1. Trimming removed 1 base from V and 6 bases from J; junction bases left unmatched: 13. The germline V gene encodes CDR1 SEHNR and CDR2 FQNEAQ (reference sequence). The CDR3 totals 18 residues. The CDR3 DNA is TGTGCCAGCAGCTTAGGTGGACGGGGACAGGGAGGGGGCAATGAGCAGTTCTTC. Translated, it gives CASSLGGRGQGGGNEQFF.

A remark on this clone: Different DNA sequences within this sample yield the same CDR3. The genes are TRBV6-6 and TRBJ2-7; D is perhaps TRBD1 (5 bases). CDR1 MNHNY and CDR2 SVGAGI come from the germline V gene (reference sequence). The V gene lost 4 bases and the J gene lost 6 bases, with 19 bases spanning the gap. This CDR3 is 15 amino acids long. The CDR3 coding sequence is TGTGCCAGCAGTTTAGGTAGGGGCAGTTCGGGCGAGCAGTACTTC. Translated: CASSLGRGSSGEQYF.

The chain is built from TRBV18 and TRBJ2-5; 10 bases are a match to TRBD1. The DNA end is more similar to TRBJ2-7, so the J call may be wrong. Germline V CDR1 and CDR2: KGHSH, LQKENI. The CDR3 contains 14 residues. CDR3 sequence reads: CASSIGQGVNEQYF. Here the CDR3 DNA reads TGTGCCAGCTCAATCGGACAGGGGGTGAACGAGCAGTACTTC.

The rearrangement links TRBV6-4 to TRBJ1-2, with a weak D call TRBD1 (5 bases). V lost 0 bases and J lost 6, with 14 bases in between. The germline CDR1 and CDR2 sequences are MRHNA and SNTAGT. CDR3 length: 15 amino acids. CDR3: CASSDSESGFDGYTF. CDR3 in DNA: TGTGCCAGCAGTGACTCGGAATCAGGGTTCGATGGCTACACCTTC.

The rearrangement uses TRBV6-1 and TRBJ1-6; D is unresolved. The germline gives CDR1 MNHNS, CDR2 SASEGT. This CDR3 is built from 15 residues. V lost 3 bases and J lost 4, with 10 bases in between. DNA of the CDR3: TGTGCCAGCAGTGATTCATCAGTGTATAATTCACCCCTCCACTTT. This codes for CASSDSSVYNSPLHF.

The CDR3 DNA reads as TGCGCCAGCAGCTTGACTAGATATGAGCAGTTCTTC. It codes for CASSLTRYEQFF. The rearrangement joins TRBV5-1 to TRBJ2-1; the D gene is possibly TRBD2 (5 bases). The CDR3 consists of 12 residues. V was pared by 1 base and J by 8 bases, with 7 bases between. The germline gives CDR1 SGHRS, CDR2 YFSETQ.

This rearrangement joins TRBV4-1 to TRBJ2-2, with 7 bases fitting TRBD1. Trimming at V came to 1 base and at J to 4 bases, leaving 0 bases not matched to a gene. Germline V gene data show CDR1 as MGHRA and CDR2 as YSYEKL. This CDR3 spans 14 amino acids. The CDR3, as DNA: TGCGCCAGCAGCCAAGGACAGGGCACCGGGGAGCTGTTTTTT. Its translation is CASSQGQGTGELFF.

This chain uses TRBV19 with TRBJ1-1; D might be TRBD1 (5 bases). Trimming pared 3 bases from V and 8 bases from J, leaving 7 bases between. CDR1 and CDR2 from the germline V gene are LNHDA and SQIVND (reference sequence). The length of the CDR3 is 11 residues. CDR3 sequence (DNA): TGTGCCAGTAGTATCACAGGCGAAGCTTTCTTT. It is translated as CASSITGEAFF.

This sequence joins TRBV7-2 and TRBJ2-5; 14 nucleotides align to TRBD2. Gene TRBJ2-7 matches the end of the DNA better, so the J call may be wrong. This CDR3 is built from 17 residues. CDR1 and CDR2 (germline): SGHTA, FQGNSA. CDR3 coding DNA: TGTGCCAGCAGCATGACTAGCGGGAGGGCCTTTTCGAACGAGCAGTACTTC. Encoded protein: CASSMTSGRAFSNEQYF.

V is TRBV10-1 and J is TRBJ2-5; TRBD2 matches 8 bases. The CDR3 extends over 16 amino acids. The trim removed 4 bases at V and 0 bases at J, leaving 7 bases unmatched. CDR1 WNHNN and CDR2 SYGVQD come from the germline V gene (reference sequence). The CDR3 is CASSATSAQYQETQYF. DNA for the CDR3: TGCGCCAGCAGTGCGACTAGCGCCCAGTACCAAGAGACCCAGTACTTC.